What follows is one T cell receptor beta chain and its context. The antigen is not known. Sequencing was performed with immunoSEQ multiplex PCR; in TCRdb, only in-frame clones are kept and a portion is missing. The table includes around 33,000 clones, 90% detected once. The data stem from a study of a mutant IDH1 vaccine in newly diagnosed glioma. Study as a whole: In weeks 1, 3, 5, 7, 11, 15, 19 and 23, patients were vaccinated.

The time point: week 11, during vaccination. Doses comprised 300 ug of mutant IDH1 20-mer peptide each, plus topical imiquimod. This TCR came from a man aged 18 to 35 with glioma. This sample comprised PBMCs, obtained from a glioma patient whose treatment included an IDH1 peptide vaccine.

This chain's CDR3 is CASSLAKTYETQYF. The CDR3 DNA is TGCGCCAGCAGCTTGGCCAAGACTTATGAGACCCAGTACTTC. The chain has TRBV5-1 and TRBJ2-5; D is ambiguous. Trimming stripped 0 bases from V and 5 bases from J, with 11 bases between. The V gene's germline CDR1 is SGHRS and CDR2 YFSETQ. CDR3 size: 14 residues.